Listed here are 13 T cell receptor beta chains from one sample, sequenced in a study of T cell responses to AZD1222 COVID-19 vaccine. Here immunoSEQ multiplex PCR was the method, and the copy in TCRdb shows in-frame clones only, minus some. This table holds 100,000 or so clones, less than 90% found once. Sample: peripheral blood, taken on day 0 of AZD1222 vaccination. The receptors stem from an adult in good health.

The CDR3, as DNA: TGTGCCAGCAGCCGATCAGGGGGTGCAGATACGCAGTATTTT. Its translation: CASSRSGGADTQYF. This chain links TRBV3-1 (or the pseudogene TRBV3-2) with TRBJ2-3; 7 positions agree with TRBD1. Per germline, CDR1 LGHDT and CDR2 YNNKEL (reference sequence). V lost 4 bases, J lost 4 bases, and 5 bases stayed unmatched. This CDR3 is 14 amino acids long.

The chain links TRBV4-2 to TRBJ1-4, with D perhaps TRBD1 (6 bases). CDR3 size: 16 residues. Trimming took 1 base from V and 5 from J, leaving 14 bases between them. Germline V gives CDR1 LGHNA, CDR2 YNFKEQ. CDR3 nucleotides: TGTGCCAGCAGCCAAGCCAACAGGGCAGCAAATGAAAAACTGTTTTTT. Its translation is CASSQANRAANEKLFF.

The rearrangement joins TRBV28 to TRBJ2-5, with D uncertain. With 4 bases removed from V and 2 bases from J, the gap between germline ends came to 8 bases. The V gene's germline CDR1 is MDHEN and CDR2 SYDVKM. The CDR3 is 13 amino acids. The chain's CDR3 is CASSSQIQETQYF. The DNA for the CDR3 is TGTGCCAGCAGTTCCCAGATACAAGAGACCCAGTACTTC.

The chain recombines TRBV5-1 with TRBJ2-7; maybe TRBD2 (5 bases). V dropped 3 bases and J dropped 3 bases, with 13 bases sitting between them. Germline CDR1 reads SGHRS; CDR2 reads YFSETQ. The CDR3 consists of 14 residues. In DNA, the CDR3 is TGCGCCAGCAGCTCTACAGCGGCTAACTACGAGCAGTACTTC. It is translated as CASSSTAANYEQYF.

The CDR3 coding sequence is TGTGCCAGTAGCTACCCAGGGGGCGCAAATCAGCCCCAGCATTTT. This sequence encodes CASSYPGGANQPQHF. This chain connects TRBV19 to TRBJ1-5; 8 nucleotides line up with TRBD1. CDR3 length equals 15 residues. Germline V gene lookup returns CDR1 LNHDA and CDR2 SQIVND (reference sequence). Trimming cost V 6 bases and J 4 bases; bases outside gene matches: 8. Variable domain in full (rest from reference TRBV19 and TRBJ1-5): DGGITQSPKYLFRKEGQNVTLSCEQNLNHDAMYWYRQDPGQGLRLIYYSQIVNDFQKGDIAEGYSVSREKKESFPLTVTSAQKNPTAFYLCASSYPGGANQPQHFGDGTRLSIL.

V usage is TRBV27 and J usage is TRBJ1-1; 10 nucleotides agree with TRBD1. CDR1 and CDR2 from the germline V gene are MNHEY and SMNVEV (reference sequence). The CDR3 length is 14 residues. The V segment lost 6 bases and the J segment 0 bases; nucleotides outside the gene matches: 1. The CDR3 DNA follows: TGTGCCAGCAGGGGACAGGGGCTGAACACTGAAGCTTTCTTT. This sequence encodes CASRGQGLNTEAFF.

In its sample, this clone was seen once. CDR3 bases: TGTGCCAGCAGCCAAGACTGGGGAGGACTCTCTGGAAACACCATATATTTT. Its translation is CASSQDWGGLSGNTIYF. The rearrangement uses TRBV4-2 and TRBJ1-3, with no clear D. Trimming stripped 0 bases from V and 0 bases from J, with 12 bases between. Germline V gene sequence: CDR1 LGHNA, CDR2 YNFKEQ. The CDR3 totals 17 residues.

This sequence joins TRBV24-1 and TRBJ1-1; 11 bases are a match to TRBD1. Germline assignment: CDR1 KGHDR and CDR2 SFDVKD. V lost 4 bases and J lost 1; bases outside the gene matches: 1. The CDR3 extends over 15 amino acids. CDR3: CATSEGTGGNTEAFF. The CDR3 DNA is TGTGCCACCAGTGAGGGGACAGGGGGGAACACTGAAGCTTTCTTT.

J is TRBJ2-5 and V is TRBV4-1; D is possibly TRBD1 or TRBD2 (5 bases each). V lost 1 base and J lost 7, with 7 bases in between. CDR3 length: 12 amino acids. The germline CDR1 and CDR2 sequences are MGHRA and YSYEKL. The CDR3 bases are TGCGCCAGCAGCCAAGGAGGGGCGACCCAGTACTTC. Residues: CASSQGGATQYF.

The chain recombines TRBV28 with TRBJ1-5; D might be TRBD1 (5 bases). Germline V gene data show CDR1 as MDHEN and CDR2 as SYDVKM. Trimming stripped 2 bases from V and 5 bases from J, with 13 bases between. The CDR3 contains 15 residues. CDR3 nucleotides: TGTGCCAGCAGTTTAGGCGTCAGGGATGATCAGCCCCAGCATTTT. Residues: CASSLGVRDDQPQHF.

The genes are TRBV5-1 and TRBJ2-3; D might be TRBD2 (5 bases). This CDR3 spans 16 amino acids. Per the germline V gene, CDR1 is SGHRS and CDR2 is YFSETQ. V lost 0 bases, J lost 2 bases, and 13 bases lay in between. The CDR3: CASSLASGADTDTQYF. CDR3 in DNA: TGCGCCAGCAGCTTGGCCAGCGGCGCGGACACAGATACGCAGTATTTT.

J is TRBJ1-1 and V is TRBV7-9; 10 positions agree with TRBD1. The V and J ends lost 0 bases and 4 bases, in that order; junction bases with no gene match: 5. The CDR3 length is 16 residues. Germline CDR1 is SEHNR and CDR2 is FQNEAQ (reference sequence). The CDR3 region is CASSLASTGGITEAFF. The DNA for the CDR3 is TGTGCCAGCAGCTTAGCTTCGACAGGGGGCATCACTGAAGCTTTCTTT.

This rearrangement joins TRBV7-9 to TRBJ1-2, with D possibly TRBD1 on 5 matching bases. V was trimmed by 3 bases and J by 3 bases, leaving 11 bases between them. CDR3 size: 14 residues. Germline loops: CDR1 SEHNR, CDR2 FQNEAQ (reference sequence). CDR3 protein: CASSFGTADYGYTF. The CDR3 region has the DNA TGTGCCAGCAGCTTCGGGACGGCAGACTATGGCTACACCTTC.